This TCR beta chain is drawn from a study of sequential checkpoint blockade in melanoma. Treatment here: randomized to nivolumab then ipilimumab (arm A) or the reverse (arm B). CDR1 is SGHVS, CDR2 FNYEAQ, per germline. This CDR3 has 15 residues. With 6 bases removed from V and 4 bases from J, the gap between germline ends came to 19 bases. Generated by immunoSEQ multiplex PCR, the TCRdb table keeps only in-frame clones and is missing some. The sample records approximately 17,000 clones, 80% being singletons. The chain uses TRBV7-6 and TRBJ2-7; perhaps TRBD2 as D (5 bases). This clonotype was obtained from a human donor with melanoma. The sequencing here drew on CD8+ T cells sorted from blood (inferred from file names), taken from a patient given nivolumab and ipilimumab in sequence. The CDR3 region is CASRQEDRLNYEQYF. The CDR3 DNA sequence: TGTGCCAGCAGGCAAGAGGATCGACTAAATTACGAGCAGTACTTC.